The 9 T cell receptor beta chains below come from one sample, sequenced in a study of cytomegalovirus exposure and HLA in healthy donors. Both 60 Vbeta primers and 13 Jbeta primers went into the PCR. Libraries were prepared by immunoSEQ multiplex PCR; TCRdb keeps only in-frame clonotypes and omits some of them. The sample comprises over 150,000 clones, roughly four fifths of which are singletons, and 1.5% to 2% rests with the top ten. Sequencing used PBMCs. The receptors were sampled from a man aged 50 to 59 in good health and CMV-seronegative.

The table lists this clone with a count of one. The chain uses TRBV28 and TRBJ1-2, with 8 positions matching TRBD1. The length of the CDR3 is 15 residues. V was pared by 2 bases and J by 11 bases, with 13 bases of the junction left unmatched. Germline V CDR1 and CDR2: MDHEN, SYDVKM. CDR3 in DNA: TGTGCCAGCAGTTTAACCGGGACAGGTACGACCCGATACACCTTC. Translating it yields CASSLTGTGTTRYTF.

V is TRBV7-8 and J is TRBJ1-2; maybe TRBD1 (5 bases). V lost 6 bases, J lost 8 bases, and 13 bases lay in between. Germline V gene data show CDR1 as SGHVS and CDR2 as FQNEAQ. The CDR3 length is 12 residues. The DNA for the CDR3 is TGTGCCAGCAGGGAAGGGGTTGGGGGCTACACCTTC. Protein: CASREGVGGYTF.

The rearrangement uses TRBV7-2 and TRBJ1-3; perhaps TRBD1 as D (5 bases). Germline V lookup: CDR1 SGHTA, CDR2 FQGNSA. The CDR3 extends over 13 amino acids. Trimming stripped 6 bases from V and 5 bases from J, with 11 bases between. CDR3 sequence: CASRMDTRNTIYF. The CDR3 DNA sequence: TGTGCCAGCAGGATGGACACCCGAAACACCATATATTTT.

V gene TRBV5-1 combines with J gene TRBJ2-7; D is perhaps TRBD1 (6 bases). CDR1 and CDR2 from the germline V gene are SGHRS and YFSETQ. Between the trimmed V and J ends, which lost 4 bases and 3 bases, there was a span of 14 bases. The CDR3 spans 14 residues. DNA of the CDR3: TGCGCCAGCAGCCCCAGGAGCAGGGGCTACGAGCAGTACTTC. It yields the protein CASSPRSRGYEQYF.

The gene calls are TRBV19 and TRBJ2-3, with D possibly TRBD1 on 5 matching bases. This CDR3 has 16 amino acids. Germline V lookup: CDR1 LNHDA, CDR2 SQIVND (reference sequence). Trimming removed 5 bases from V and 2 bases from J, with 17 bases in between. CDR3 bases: TGTGCCAGTAGTCTCAGACCCAGGGAAGCCACAGATACGCAGTATTTT. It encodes CASSLRPREATDTQYF.

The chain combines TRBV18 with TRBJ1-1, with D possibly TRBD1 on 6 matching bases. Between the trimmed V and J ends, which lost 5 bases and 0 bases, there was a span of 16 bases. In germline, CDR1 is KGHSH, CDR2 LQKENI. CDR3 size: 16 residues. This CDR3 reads CASSESTGLMNTEAFF. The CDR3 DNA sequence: TGTGCCAGCTCAGAATCGACAGGATTAATGAACACTGAAGCTTTCTTT.

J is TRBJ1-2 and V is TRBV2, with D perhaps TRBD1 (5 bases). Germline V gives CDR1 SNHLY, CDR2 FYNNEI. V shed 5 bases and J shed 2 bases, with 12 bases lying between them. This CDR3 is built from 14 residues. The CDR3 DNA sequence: TGTGCCAGCAGTTTAGAAGGGGTAAACTATGGCTACACCTTC. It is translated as CASSLEGVNYGYTF.

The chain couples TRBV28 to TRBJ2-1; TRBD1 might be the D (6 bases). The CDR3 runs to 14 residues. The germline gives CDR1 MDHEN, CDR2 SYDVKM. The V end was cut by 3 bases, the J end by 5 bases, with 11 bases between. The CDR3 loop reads CASSFHDRNNEQFF. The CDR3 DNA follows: TGTGCCAGCAGTTTTCATGACAGGAACAATGAGCAGTTCTTC.

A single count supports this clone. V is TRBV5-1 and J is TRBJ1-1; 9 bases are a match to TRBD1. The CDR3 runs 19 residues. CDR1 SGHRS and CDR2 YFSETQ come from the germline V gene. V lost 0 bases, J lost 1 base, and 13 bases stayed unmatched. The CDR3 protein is CASSLGGTGGKGKNTEAFF. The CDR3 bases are TGCGCCAGCAGCTTGGGGGGTACAGGGGGCAAGGGAAAGAACACTGAAGCTTTCTTT.